This T cell receptor (beta chain) comes out of a study of OX40 agonist ivuxolimab in advanced cancers. On the study more broadly: The study enrolled dose-escalation patients with hepatocellular carcinoma, melanoma, renal cell or head and neck cancer.

Unmatched junction bases numbered 2, after V lost 0 bases and J lost 4 bases. CDR3 size: 15 residues. In germline, CDR1 is SGHRS, CDR2 YFSETQ. Generated by immunoSEQ multiplex PCR, the TCRdb table keeps only in-frame clones and is missing some. This table holds 45,000 to 60,000 clones, roughly 92% found once. Specimen: CD4+ or CD8+ T cells sorted from blood, collected in a trial of the OX40 agonist ivuxolimab. The chain employs TRBV5-1 and TRBJ1-1; 11 bases are shared with TRBD1. The receptor was derived from an adult with an advanced solid tumor such as melanoma, head and neck, liver or kidney cancer. CDR3 loop: CASSLDGTGGTEAFF. The CDR3 region has the DNA TGCGCCAGCAGCTTGGATGGGACAGGGGGCACTGAAGCTTTCTTT.